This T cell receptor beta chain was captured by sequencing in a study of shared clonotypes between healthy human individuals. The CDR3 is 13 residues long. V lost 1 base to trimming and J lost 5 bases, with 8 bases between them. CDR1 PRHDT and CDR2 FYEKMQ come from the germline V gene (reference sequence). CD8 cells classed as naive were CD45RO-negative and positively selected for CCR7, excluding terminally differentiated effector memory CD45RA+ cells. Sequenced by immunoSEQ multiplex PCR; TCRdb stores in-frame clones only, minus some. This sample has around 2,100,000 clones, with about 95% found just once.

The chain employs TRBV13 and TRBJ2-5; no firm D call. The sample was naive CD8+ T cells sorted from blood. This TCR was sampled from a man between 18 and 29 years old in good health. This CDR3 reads CASSLEPTETQYF. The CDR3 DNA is TGTGCCAGCAGCTTAGAGCCAACGGAGACCCAGTACTTC.